The 7 T cell receptor beta chains presented below share a single source sample, sequenced in a study of a mutant IDH1 vaccine in newly diagnosed glioma. Profiling relied on immunoSEQ multiplex PCR, and the TCRdb table lists in-frame clones only, not all of them. The sample yields approximately 79,000 clones, more than 80% seen once. Time point meaning: week 23, last vaccination. The investigators gave 300 ug of mutant IDH1 20-mer peptide in each vaccine dose, together with topical imiquimod. These receptors have no identified antigens. This specimen consisted of PBMCs, obtained from a glioma patient whose treatment included an IDH1 peptide vaccine. These receptors were obtained from a woman aged 45 to 65 with glioma.

This clone was observed once. CDR3 region: CASSQTGTEAFF. Here the CDR3 DNA reads TGTGCCAGCAGTCAGACAGGGACTGAAGCTTTCTTT. The V and J genes are TRBV7-9 and TRBJ1-1; 7 nucleotides match TRBD1. Looked up from germline, CDR1 is SEHNR and CDR2 is FQNEAQ (reference sequence). CDR3 length: 12 residues. V lost 6 bases, J lost 5 bases, and 3 bases stayed unmatched. The full variable domain, rest sourced from reference TRBV7-9 and TRBJ1-1, is DTGVSQNPRHKITKRGQNVTFRCDPISEHNRLYWYRQTLGQGPEFLTYFQNEAQLEKSRLLSDRFSAERPKGSFSTLEIQRTEQGDSAMYLCASSQTGTEAFFGQGTRLTVV.

The chain couples TRBV5-8 to TRBJ2-7; 16 bases align to TRBD2. V lost 0 bases to trimming and J lost 4 bases; unmatched junction nucleotides: 4. Germline assignment: CDR1 SGHTS and CDR2 YDEGEE. The CDR3 spans 17 residues. The CDR3 here is CASSLEGLAGGLYEQYF. CDR3 nucleotide sequence: TGTGCCAGCAGCTTGGAGGGACTAGCGGGAGGGCTGTACGAGCAGTACTTC.

The chain links TRBV27 to TRBJ2-5, with D possibly matching TRBD1 (6 bases). The DNA end lines up better with TRBJ2-7; the J call may be wrong. CDR1 is MNHEY and CDR2 is SMNVEV in the germline V gene (reference sequence). This CDR3 has 12 residues. The CDR3: CASRRGSYEQYF. The CDR3 coding sequence is TGTGCCAGCAGAAGGGGGAGTTACGAGCAGTACTTC.

The chain couples TRBV29-1 to TRBJ1-4; tentatively, D is TRBD1 (6 bases). Germline CDR1 reads SQVTM; CDR2 reads ANQGSEA. Trimming shortened V by 4 bases and J by 7 bases, and 22 bases separated the two germline ends. This CDR3 region has 16 residues. CDR3 DNA: TGCAGCGTTGGGGTCCGGGGGCGCGGAGTTGGTGAAAAACTGTTTTTT. Its protein is CSVGVRGRGVGEKLFF.

The V gene is TRBV4-2, the J gene TRBJ1-1; D ambiguous. The CDR3 sequence is 15 residues long. The V and J ends lost 0 bases and 1 base respectively, with 9 bases between them. CDR1 LGHNA and CDR2 YNFKEQ come from the germline V gene. Here the CDR3 DNA reads TGTGCCAGCAGCCAAGATTCCGGAGGGAACACTGAAGCTTTCTTT. Protein product: CASSQDSGGNTEAFF.

V is TRBV5-1 and J is TRBJ2-3, with 8 bases matching TRBD2. Germline CDR1 reads SGHRS; CDR2 reads YFSETQ. The CDR3 extends over 16 amino acids. V shed 2 bases, J shed 3 bases, and the junction held 8 bases outside the gene matches. CDR3 in DNA: TGCGCCAGCAGCTTAGGCGGGGGGCCTCATACAGATACGCAGTATTTT. Protein sequence: CASSLGGGPHTDTQYF.

The chain joins TRBV4-1 to TRBJ2-3; possibly TRBD1 or TRBD2 for D (5 bases each). This CDR3 comprises 15 residues. Germline assignment: CDR1 MGHRA and CDR2 YSYEKL. Deletions cut 0 bases from V and 4 bases from J, with 11 bases between. The CDR3 nucleotides read TGCGCCAGCAGCCAAGAGGGACGGGTTTCAGATACGCAGTATTTT. Its protein product is CASSQEGRVSDTQYF.